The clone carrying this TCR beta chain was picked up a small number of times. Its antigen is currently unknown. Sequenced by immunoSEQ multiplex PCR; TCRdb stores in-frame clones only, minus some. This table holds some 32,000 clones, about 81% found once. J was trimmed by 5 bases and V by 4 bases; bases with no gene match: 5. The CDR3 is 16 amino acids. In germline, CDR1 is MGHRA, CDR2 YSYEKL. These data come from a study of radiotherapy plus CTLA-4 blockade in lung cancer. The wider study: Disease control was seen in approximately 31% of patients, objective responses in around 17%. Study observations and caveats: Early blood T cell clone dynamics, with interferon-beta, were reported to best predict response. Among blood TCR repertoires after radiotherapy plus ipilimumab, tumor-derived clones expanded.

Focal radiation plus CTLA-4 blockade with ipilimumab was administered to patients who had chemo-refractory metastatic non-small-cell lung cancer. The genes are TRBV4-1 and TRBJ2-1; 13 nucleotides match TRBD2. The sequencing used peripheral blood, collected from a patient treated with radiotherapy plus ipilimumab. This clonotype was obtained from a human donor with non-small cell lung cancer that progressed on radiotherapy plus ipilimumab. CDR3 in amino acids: CASSRSTSGGDNEQFF. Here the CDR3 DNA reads TGCGCCAGCAGCCGATCTACTAGCGGGGGGGACAATGAGCAGTTCTTC.